The subject of this entry is one TCR beta chain. This record belongs to a study of technical replicates of blood from several donors. Using immunoSEQ multiplex PCR, the repertoire was profiled, and TCRdb retains in-frame clones only, with some absent. This table holds 67,000 or so clones, around 90% found once. Sequenced material: T cells isolated from PBMCs. The receptor's source is a human donor in good health.

CDR3 nucleotide sequence: TGTGCCAGCAGTGAAATTTGGGCAACCCAAGAGACCCAGTACTTC. Translated, it gives CASSEIWATQETQYF. This chain connects TRBV2 to TRBJ2-5, with no clear D. Looked up from germline, CDR1 is SNHLY and CDR2 is FYNNEI. The CDR3 is 15 amino acids. V was cut by 2 bases and J by 1 base, with 11 bases left in between.